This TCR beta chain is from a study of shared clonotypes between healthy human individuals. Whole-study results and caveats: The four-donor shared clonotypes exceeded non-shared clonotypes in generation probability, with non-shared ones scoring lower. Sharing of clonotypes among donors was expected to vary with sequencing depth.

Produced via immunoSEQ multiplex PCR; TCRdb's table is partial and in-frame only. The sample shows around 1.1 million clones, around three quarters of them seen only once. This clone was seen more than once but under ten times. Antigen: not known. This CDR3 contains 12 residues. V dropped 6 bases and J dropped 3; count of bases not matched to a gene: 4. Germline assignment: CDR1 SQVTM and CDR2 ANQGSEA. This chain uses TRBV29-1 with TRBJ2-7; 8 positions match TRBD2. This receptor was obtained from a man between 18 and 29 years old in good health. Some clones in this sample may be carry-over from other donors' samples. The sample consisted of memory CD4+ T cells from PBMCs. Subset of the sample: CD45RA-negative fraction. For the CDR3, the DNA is TGCAGCGTGCGGGGGGTAGGCTACGAGCAGTACTTC. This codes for CSVRGVGYEQYF.